The rows below give T cell receptor beta chains drawn from one sample of a study of blood T cell repertoires in COVID-19. Profiled with immunoSEQ multiplex PCR; TCRdb holds only in-frame clones, not every one. Altogether around 230,000 clones are present, roughly 88% being singletons, with the ten largest covering about 4%. The sequencing sample was made of PBMCs or T cells enriched from blood (not recorded which). These receptors all come from a woman in her 40s with acute COVID-19. Both conserved end residues are part of each CDR3. A D gene is named only where the DNA matches it firmly. The size of a clone is reported for some rows only, either as once, few or many, or as a class for expanded clones.

.,TRBV19,TRBJ2-5,.,CASSIGQQETQYF,TGTGCCAGTAGTATAGGACAGCAAGAGACCCAGTACTTC
TRBD1,TRBV12-5,TRBJ1-2,.,CASGLVPGQGEGYTF,TGTGCTAGTGGTTTGGTACCGGGACAGGGCGAAGGCTACACCTTC
.,TRBV3-1/TRBV3-2,TRBJ2-7,.,CASSQDSGTRSYEQYF,TGTGCCAGCAGCCAAGATTCCGGGACACGCTCCTACGAGCAGTACTTC
TRBD1,TRBV9,TRBJ1-1,.,CASSADPRTGGNTEAFF,TGTGCCAGCAGCGCCGACCCTCGGACAGGGGGGAACACTGAAGCTTTCTTT
TRBD1,TRBV5-4,TRBJ1-1,.,CASGTVNTEAFF,TGTGCCAGCGGGACAGTGAACACTGAAGCTTTCTTT
TRBD1,TRBV6-5,TRBJ2-1,.,CASSYGPGGENEQFF,TGTGCCAGCAGTTACGGGCCAGGGGGCGAGAATGAGCAGTTCTTC
.,TRBV10-3,TRBJ1-1,.,CAISPTEGVTEAFF,TGTGCCATCAGCCCTACGGAAGGGGTCACTGAAGCTTTCTTT
TRBD1,TRBV14,TRBJ1-4,few,CASSRITGDVHNNEKLFF,TGTGCCAGCAGCCGAATAACAGGGGATGTTCATAATAATGAAAAACTGTTTTTT
TRBD2,TRBV29-1,TRBJ2-1,.,CSVEWGLAGPPNEQFF,TGCAGCGTTGAATGGGGACTAGCGGGGCCACCAAATGAGCAGTTCTTC
.,TRBV6-4,TRBJ2-5,.,CASSEGAESETQYF,TGTGCCAGCAGTGAGGGGGCTGAGTCGGAGACCCAGTACTTC
.,TRBV3-1/TRBV3-2,TRBJ2-1,.,CASSPGIWNEQFF,TGTGCCAGCAGTCCAGGGATTTGGAATGAGCAGTTCTTC
TRBD2,TRBV5-4,TRBJ2-7,.,CASSFGGPGGALRRTEQYF,TGTGCCAGCAGCTTCGGAGGGCCGGGGGGGGCCTTAAGGAGGACCGAGCAGTACTTC
TRBD2,TRBV9,TRBJ2-3,.,CASSYPRDYPTDTQYF,TGTGCCAGCAGCTACCCCCGGGACTACCCCACAGATACGCAGTATTTT
TRBD2,TRBV7-2,TRBJ2-2,few,CASSWGPGLAGGPGQLFF,TGTGCCAGCAGCTGGGGTCCCGGGCTAGCGGGGGGACCGGGGCAGCTGTTTTTT
.,TRBV2,TRBJ1-1,.,CASSEARLASRAFF,TGTGCCAGCAGTGAAGCGCGGCTCGCAAGTCGGGCTTTCTTT
.,TRBV2,TRBJ2-3,.,CASSEGDFSTDTQYF,TGTGCCAGCAGTGAAGGAGACTTCAGCACAGATACGCAGTATTTT
.,TRBV18,TRBJ1-1,.,CASCQGLNTEAFF,TGTGCCAGCTGCCAGGGATTGAACACTGAAGCTTTCTTT
.,TRBV5-8,TRBJ1-5,.,CASREGRGYSNQPQHF,TGTGCCAGCAGGGAAGGTAGGGGTTATAGCAATCAGCCCCAGCATTTT
.,TRBV4-3,TRBJ1-2,.,CASSQGGRISYGYTF,TGCGCCAGCAGCCAGGGGGGGAGAATTTCCTATGGCTACACCTTC
.,TRBV4-3,TRBJ1-1,.,CASSQDPAGANTEAFF,TGCGCCAGCAGCCAAGACCCGGCAGGGGCGAACACTGAAGCTTTCTTT
TRBD1,TRBV5-6,TRBJ1-1,.,CASSEDRDTEAFF,TGTGCCAGCAGCGAAGACAGGGACACTGAAGCTTTCTTT